Described below is a single TCR beta chain sequence and its context. Its antigen is not identified. The sample belongs to a study of OX40 agonist ivuxolimab in advanced cancers. Study as a whole: Three patients showed partial responses: one hepatocellular carcinoma and two cutaneous melanoma cases. Study observations and caveats: At 0.1 to 3.0 mg/kg, clonal expansion of CD4+ and CD8+ blood T cells had occurred by week 6.

The method was immunoSEQ multiplex PCR; TCRdb's version includes in-frame clones alone and lacks a portion of them. The table records approximately 86,000 clones, about 90% of them present only once. V trimming: 7 bases; J trimming: 1 base; junction bases outside the gene matches: 5. The CDR3 spans 15 residues. Germline V gene sequence: CDR1 LNHDA, CDR2 SQIVND (reference sequence). The chain links TRBV19 to TRBJ2-1; TRBD2 aligns across 9 bases. The sequence derives from an adult with an advanced solid tumor such as melanoma, head and neck, liver or kidney cancer. Sample: CD4+ or CD8+ T cells sorted from blood, taken in a trial of the OX40 agonist ivuxolimab. CDR3 sequence (DNA): TGTGCCAGTATGATTACTAGCGGGTCCTACAATGAGCAGTTCTTC. This codes for CASMITSGSYNEQFF.